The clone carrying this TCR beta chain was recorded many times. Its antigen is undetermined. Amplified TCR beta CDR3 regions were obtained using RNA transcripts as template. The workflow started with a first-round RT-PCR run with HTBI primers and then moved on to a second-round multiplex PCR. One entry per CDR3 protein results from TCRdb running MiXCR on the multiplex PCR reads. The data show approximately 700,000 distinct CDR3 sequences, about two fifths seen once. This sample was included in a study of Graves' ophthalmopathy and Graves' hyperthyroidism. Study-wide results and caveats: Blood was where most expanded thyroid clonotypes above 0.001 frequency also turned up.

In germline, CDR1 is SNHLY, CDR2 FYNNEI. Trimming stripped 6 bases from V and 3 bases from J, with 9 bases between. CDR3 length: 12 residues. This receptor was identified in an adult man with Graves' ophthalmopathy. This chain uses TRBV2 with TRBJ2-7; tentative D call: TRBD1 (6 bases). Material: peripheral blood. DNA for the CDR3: TGTGCCAGCAGAGAACAGGGCTACGAGCAGTACTTC. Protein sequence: CASREQGYEQYF.